This T cell receptor (beta chain) was captured in a study of cytomegalovirus exposure and HLA in healthy donors. CDR1 and CDR2 from the germline V gene are LNHDA and SQIVND (reference sequence). The CDR3 length is 16 residues. Trimming at V came to 5 bases and at J to 4 bases, leaving 7 bases not matched to a gene. Researchers ran the PCR with 60 Vbeta and 13 Jbeta primers. Only in-frame clones appear in the TCRdb table, and some are missing; sequencing was by immunoSEQ multiplex PCR. The data show roughly 130,000 clones, approximately 76% seen once. With respect to this clone: Its antigen is not identified.

Findings and limits, study-wide: Among TCR beta chains, those listed as cytomegalovirus-associated numbered over 150.

There were likely unrecorded immune exposures, though donors were nominally healthy when sampled. This clonotype was obtained from a man aged 35 to 55 in good health and CMV-seronegative. Sequenced input: PBMCs. This rearrangement joins TRBV19 to TRBJ2-1, with 11 bases lining up with TRBD2. In DNA, the CDR3 is TGTGCCAGTAGTCCTACCGGGACTAGCGGATACAATGAGCAGTTCTTC. Translated, it gives CASSPTGTSGYNEQFF.